This entry lists 19 T cell receptor beta chains sequenced from one sample in a study of blood T cell repertoires in COVID-19. Measured with immunoSEQ multiplex PCR; TCRdb has only the in-frame clones, and not every one. The sample lists 150,000 to 200,000 clones; approximately 75% were seen once. The specimen was peripheral blood. The receptors stem from a human donor in a cohort sampled during active COVID-19.

J is TRBJ1-2 and V is TRBV18, with a tentative D call TRBD1 (6 bases). The CDR3 runs 13 residues. The V and J ends lost 5 bases and 7 bases respectively, with 14 bases between them. Germline loops: CDR1 KGHSH, CDR2 LQKENI. The DNA of the CDR3 is TGTGCCAGCTCAGACCGGGACAAGGGTGGCTACACCTTC. Translated: CASSDRDKGGYTF.

This chain links TRBV3-1 (or the pseudogene TRBV3-2) with TRBJ2-1; TRBD2 agrees at 9 bases. Germline CDR1 and CDR2: LGHDT and YNNKEL (reference sequence). The CDR3 contains 15 residues. V dropped 1 base and J dropped 9; count of bases not matched to a gene: 7. CDR3 in amino acids: CASSQVGTSQSEQFF. The CDR3 bases are TGTGCCAGCAGCCAAGTCGGGACTAGCCAATCTGAGCAGTTCTTC.

V usage is TRBV3-1 (or the pseudogene TRBV3-2) and J usage is TRBJ1-2; D is undetermined. The CDR3 is 12 residues long. V lost 2 bases to trimming and J lost 8 bases, with 9 bases between them. Germline CDR1 reads LGHDT; CDR2 reads YNNKEL (reference sequence). The CDR3 spells CASSQNREGYTF. The CDR3 DNA sequence: TGTGCCAGCAGCCAAAATCGGGAAGGCTACACCTTC.

In its sample, this clone was seen a few times. The rearrangement links TRBV7-2 to TRBJ2-2, with D unresolved. CDR3 length equals 17 residues. The V and J ends lost 4 bases and 0 bases respectively, with 15 bases between them. Germline-derived CDR1 and CDR2 are SGHTA and FQGNSA. This CDR3 is CASSYNPRSTNTGELFF. CDR3 in DNA: TGTGCCAGCAGCTACAACCCTAGGTCTACGAACACCGGGGAGCTGTTTTTT.

CDR3 sequence: CASSVRGRAPGELFF. The CDR3 region has the DNA TGTGCCAGCAGCGTCCGCGGGAGGGCCCCCGGGGAGCTGTTTTTT. The chain is built from TRBV9 and TRBJ2-2; 9 nucleotides match TRBD2. The J segment lost 6 bases and the V segment lost 2 bases, leaving 5 bases of the junction unmatched. CDR1 SGDLS and CDR2 YYNGEE come from the germline V gene. The CDR3 is made up of 15 amino acids. Looking up the rest from reference TRBV9 and TRBJ2-2 gives the full variable domain: DSGVTQTPKHLITATGQRVTLRCSPRSGDLSVYWYQQSLDQGLQFLIQYYNGEERAKGNILERFSAQQFPDLHSELNLSSLELGDSALYFCASSVRGRAPGELFFGEGSRLTVL.

The chain joins TRBV5-5 to TRBJ1-6; TRBD1 aligns across 8 bases. The V gene's germline CDR1 is SGHKS and CDR2 YYEKEE (reference sequence). Trimming removed 1 base from V and 10 bases from J; junction bases left unmatched: 1. There are 13 residues in the CDR3. The CDR3 is CASSLTGGSPLHF. In nucleotides, the CDR3 is TGTGCCAGCAGCTTGACAGGGGGATCACCCCTCCACTTT.

The chain couples TRBV6-2 or TRBV6-3 to TRBJ2-7; D gene ambiguous. The CDR3 loop spans 11 amino acids. CDR1 MNHEY and CDR2 SVGEGT come from the germline V gene. V was cut by 6 bases and J by 5 bases, with 8 bases left in between. The CDR3: CASSPRHEQYF. The CDR3 DNA reads as TGTGCCAGCAGCCCGAGGCACGAGCAGTACTTC.

The rearrangement links TRBV27 to TRBJ1-6, with TRBD1 matching over 7 bases. With V trimmed by 7 bases and J by 4 bases, 7 bases remained unmatched. The CDR3 contains 15 residues. Germline CDR1 and CDR2: MNHEY and SMNVEV (reference sequence). CDR3 nucleotide sequence: TGTGCCAGCACTAAGGGACAGCCTTATAATTCACCCCTCCACTTT. Amino acids: CASTKGQPYNSPLHF.

The CDR3 sequence: CATSRGRPLPSIDTQYF. CDR3 in DNA: TGTGCCACCAGCAGAGGGAGGCCTCTACCCTCCATAGATACGCAGTATTTT. This chain links TRBV15 with TRBJ2-3; weak D call: TRBD2 (5 bases). The V gene lost 1 base and the J gene lost 5 bases, with 19 bases spanning the gap. The CDR3 runs 17 residues. Germline V lookup: CDR1 LNHNV, CDR2 YYDKDF (reference sequence). Drawing the rest from reference TRBV15 and TRBJ2-3, the complete variable domain is DAMVIQNPRYQVTQFGKPVTLSCSQTLNHNVMYWYQQKSSQAPKLLFHYYDKDFNNEADTPDNFQSRRPNTSFCFLDIRSPGLGDTAMYLCATSRGRPLPSIDTQYFGPGTRLTVL.

V gene TRBV5-4 combines with J gene TRBJ1-1, with D unclear. Trimming took 4 bases from V and 1 from J, leaving 11 bases between them. Germline V CDR1 and CDR2: SGHNT, YYREEE (reference sequence). There are 14 residues in the CDR3. DNA for the CDR3: TGTGCCAGCAGCCGGAAGTCGGGGAACACTGAAGCTTTCTTT. Translated, it gives CASSRKSGNTEAFF.

The chain combines TRBV7-2 with TRBJ2-2; TRBD2 agrees at 7 bases. J was trimmed by 0 bases and V by 6 bases; bases with no gene match: 4. Germline V gene data show CDR1 as SGHTA and CDR2 as FQGNSA. The CDR3 length is 15 residues. CDR3 residues: CASRSSGTNTGELFF. The CDR3 nucleotides read TGTGCCAGCAGGTCTAGCGGAACGAACACCGGGGAGCTGTTTTTT.

This clone turned up a few times. The chain uses TRBV19 and TRBJ2-2; 9 positions agree with TRBD1. The CDR3 runs to 16 residues. J gave up 4 bases and V 4 bases, and 7 bases lay outside the gene matches. The germline V gene encodes CDR1 LNHDA and CDR2 SQIVND (reference sequence). CDR3 DNA: TGTGCCAGTAGTAAACCCGAGACAGGGGGCACCGGGGAGCTGTTTTTT. Amino acids: CASSKPETGGTGELFF.

The chain recombines TRBV28 with TRBJ2-7; 9 bases are a match to TRBD2. J lost 5 bases, V lost 5 bases, and 7 bases had no gene match. CDR1 MDHEN and CDR2 SYDVKM come from the germline V gene. This CDR3 region has 14 residues. In DNA, the CDR3 is TGTGCCAGCAGTGACTCGCTAGCGGGGAACGAGCAGTACTTC. It codes for CASSDSLAGNEQYF.

The gene calls are TRBV15 and TRBJ1-4; tentatively, D is TRBD1 (5 bases). This CDR3 is 15 amino acids long. Per the germline V gene, CDR1 is LNHNV and CDR2 is YYDKDF (reference sequence). The germline V and J ends were trimmed by 1 base and 8 bases, with 14 bases remaining between them. DNA for the CDR3: TGTGCCACCAGCAGAGTCCGGGGAGGGGAGGAAAAACTGTTTTTT. Translation gives CATSRVRGGEEKLFF.

The chain employs TRBV28 and TRBJ1-1; possible D gene TRBD1, 6 bases. V gave up 7 bases and J gave up 6 bases, with 18 bases separating them. Per the germline V gene, CDR1 is MDHEN and CDR2 is SYDVKM. This CDR3 comprises 14 residues. The CDR3 protein is CASMAGGQAAEAFF. The DNA of the CDR3 is TGTGCCAGCATGGCGGGGGGGCAAGCGGCTGAAGCTTTCTTT.

The J gene is TRBJ1-5, the V gene TRBV6-2 or TRBV6-3; D is uncertain. The CDR3 spans 14 residues. Germline lookup yields CDR1 MNHEY and CDR2 SVGEGT. Trimming removed 4 bases at V and 0 bases at J, with 7 bases between. The CDR3 DNA reads as TGTGCCAGCAGTTCCGCCGGTAGCAATCAGCCCCAGCATTTT. It translates to CASSSAGSNQPQHF.

The J gene is TRBJ2-3, the V gene TRBV11-3; 9 bases match TRBD1. The CDR3 consists of 16 residues. Losses at the gene ends were 3 bases for V and 1 base for J; bases not matched to a gene: 5. CDR1 and CDR2 (germline): SGHNT, YENEEA. The CDR3 here is CASSFGQGPGTDTQYF. CDR3 bases: TGTGCCAGCAGCTTCGGACAGGGGCCGGGCACAGATACGCAGTATTTT.

The chain is built from TRBV19 and TRBJ1-5; D is undetermined. The germline V gene encodes CDR1 LNHDA and CDR2 SQIVND (reference sequence). The CDR3 is 11 amino acids. V was trimmed by 4 bases and J by 12 bases, leaving 10 bases between them. CDR3 nucleotides: TGTGCCAGTAGTAGAACCGGGGACCAGCATTTT. Protein sequence: CASSRTGDQHF.

V and J are TRBV7-3 and TRBJ2-3, with D uncertain. Germline values: CDR1 SGHTA, CDR2 FQGTGA. The V and J ends lost 1 base and 2 bases respectively, with 4 bases between them. This CDR3 region has 13 residues. The CDR3 sequence is CASSLKPTDTQYF. The CDR3 nucleotides are TGTGCCAGCAGCTTAAAGCCCACAGATACGCAGTATTTT.